This TCR beta chain came from a study of blood T cells in healthy people across ages. The study's findings and limits: More naive CD4+ cells and higher diversity were found in long-lived than in aged donors. Per million T cells, the diversity of TCR beta decreased roughly linearly as age advanced. It was not possible, with unsorted PBMCs, to conclusively compare naive and antigen-experienced cells. Estimates based on one million T cells were treated as lower bounds.

For the second PCR, which ran for about 7 to 11 cycles, a sample-barcoded 5' primer and a J-beta primer mix were used. TCRdb independently ran MiXCR on the 5' RACE reads; one entry per CDR3 protein. The repertoire holds more than 1 million distinct CDR3 sequences, with around 45% as singletons. As concerns this clonotype: As yet, its antigen is unknown.

Sample: blood. The TCR sequence derives from a woman aged 55-70 years in good health.

The CDR3 DNA sequence: TGTGCCACAGGACAGGGAAAGCATACGCAGTATTTT. Amino acids: CATGQGKHTQYF. The chain carries TRBV15 and TRBJ2-3, with TRBD1 matching over 8 bases. This CDR3 has 12 residues. Germline V gene lookup returns CDR1 LNHNV and CDR2 YYDKDF (reference sequence). J gave up 7 bases and V 9 bases, and 6 bases lay outside the gene matches.